One sample yielded the 15 T cell receptor beta chains listed below, sequenced in a study of tumor-infiltrating lymphocytes in primary liver carcinoma. A primer in the constant region served to generate TCR beta cDNA from 500 to 600 ng of total RNA. Slightly modified ARM-PCR served as the procedure for the TCR beta libraries. These libraries came from three rounds of nested multiplex PCR. Amplification in the first two PCR rounds was performed using TRBV1-TRBV30 forward primers and a C-beta reverse primer for approximately 10 cycles each. TCRdb passed the multiplex PCR reads through MiXCR, listing each CDR3 protein once. The sample lists some 110,000 distinct CDR3 sequences, 64% occurring once. From unsorted bulk tissue weighing roughly 17-31 mg, DNA and RNA were co-extracted. The sequenced sample consisted of liver tumor tissue from sampling region 3. Subset indicated: tumor region T3, left-lateral pole. The source of these receptors is a woman aged 55-70 years with primary liver carcinoma and hepatitis B virus infection.

Remarks on this clonotype: The junction differs from germline at one of its ends, possibly a read error. This sequence joins TRBV11-2 and TRBJ2-1, with TRBD2 as a possible D gene (5 bases). The CDR3 has 14 residues. Germline V lookup: CDR1 SGHAT, CDR2 FQNNGV. The CDR3 loop reads CASSPDSRYWEQLF. DNA for the CDR3: TGTGCCAGCAGTCCGGACTCGAGGTATTGGGAGCAGCTCTTT.

This clonotype was seen a few times. The chain links TRBV11-2 to TRBJ2-2; 8 nucleotides align to TRBD1. V lost 2 bases and J lost 9; bases outside the gene matches: 26. Germline V gene data show CDR1 as SGHAT and CDR2 as FQNNGV. The CDR3 sequence is 21 residues long. The CDR3 loop reads CASSLSGASGGPLVQTRELFF. DNA for the CDR3: TGTGCCAGCAGCTTATCTGGGGCTTCAGGGGGCCCCCTCGTTCAGACCCGGGAGCTGTTTTTT.

This clonotype was detected many times. The junction shows a germline mismatch at one end, possibly a read error. This rearrangement joins TRBV4-2 to TRBJ2-1; 9 bases fit TRBD2. CDR3 length: 16 residues. Germline lookup yields CDR1 LGHNA and CDR2 YNFKEQ. The CDR3 DNA reads TGTGCCAGCAGGCAAGGACCGGGACTAGCAGCCATGGAGCAGTTCTTC. Encoded protein: CASRQGPGLAAMEQFF.

Turning to this clonotype: At one end the junction does not follow the germline gene, possibly because of a read error. The gene calls are TRBV11-2 and TRBJ1-1; D may be TRBD1 (5 bases). This CDR3 spans 20 amino acids. The germline V gene encodes CDR1 SGHAT and CDR2 FQNNGV. The CDR3 coding sequence is TGTGCCAACAGCTCACATCAACACGGACACCTTCGCTTTTGGGGCTATGAAGCTTTCTTT. It is translated as CANSSHQHGHLRFWGYEAFF.

The chain is built from TRBV28 and TRBJ2-3, with 10 nucleotides matching TRBD2. J gave up 6 bases and V 5 bases, and 8 bases lay outside the gene matches. The CDR3 extends over 15 amino acids. The V gene's germline CDR1 is MDHEN and CDR2 SYDVKM. CDR3 nucleotide sequence: TGTGCCAGCAGTGAAGCGGGAGGGTTGTCGGATACGCAGTATTTT. Its protein is CASSEAGGLSDTQYF.

Concerning this clonotype: The conserved phenylalanine or tryptophan is not found at the CDR3 terminus, so this likely reflects a read error. The chain has TRBV29-1 and TRBJ2-1; tentatively, D is TRBD2 (6 bases). There are 16 residues in the CDR3. The germline gives CDR1 SQVTM, CDR2 ANQGSEA. Deletions cut 2 bases from V and 0 bases from J, with 14 bases between. CDR3 nucleotides: TGCAGCGTTGAACGGGCTAGCGTGAGCTCCTACAATGAGCAGTTCATC. This translates into CSVERASVSSYNEQFI.

In regard to this clonotype: It may be a read error: a sequence one base away is much more abundant. This chain links TRBV29-1 with TRBJ1-1; no firm D call. Trimming removed 0 bases from V and 5 bases from J, with 13 bases in between. This CDR3 is built from 14 residues. CDR1 is SQVTM, CDR2 ANQGSEA, per germline. The CDR3 region has the DNA TGCAGCGTTGAAGAATCGGGGATGTGGACTGAAGCTTTCTTT. It encodes CSVEESGMWTEAFF. Full variable domain (outside the CDR3, taken from reference TRBV29-1 and TRBJ1-1): SAVISQKPSRDICQRGTSLTIQCQVDSQVTMMFWYRQQPGQSLTLIATANQGSEATYESGFVIDKFPISRPNLTFSTLTVSNMSPEDSSIYLCSVEESGMWTEAFFGQGTRLTVV.

This clonotype has at least ten counts. The chain has TRBV6-1 and TRBJ1-3; perhaps TRBD1 as D (5 bases). The CDR3 is 13 amino acids. Germline assignment: CDR1 MNHNS and CDR2 SASEGT. V gave up 10 bases and J gave up 4 bases, with 14 bases separating them. The DNA of the CDR3 is TGTGCCACCGTCCGGGGACCCGGAAACACCATATATTTT. It codes for CATVRGPGNTIYF.

This clonotype was detected ten times or more. The chain joins TRBV30 to TRBJ2-5, with D tentatively TRBD2 (6 bases). The CDR3 sequence is 16 residues long. Germline assignment: CDR1 GTSNPN and CDR2 SVGIG (reference sequence). The germline V and J ends were trimmed by 5 bases and 4 bases, with 23 bases remaining between them. CDR3 DNA sequence: TGTGCCTGGTCCCACCGGACTACCCGATGGGGAGAGACCCAGTACTTC. This gives the protein CAWSHRTTRWGETQYF.

This clonotype was observed a single time. The V call is TRBV29-1, the J call TRBJ2-3; the D gene is possibly TRBD1 (6 bases). The J call is in doubt because the DNA end fits TRBJ1-5 better. This CDR3 has 10 amino acids. Looked up from germline, CDR1 is SQVTM and CDR2 is ANQGSEA. CDR3 DNA sequence: TGCAGTGCAGGGGCCGGTACGCAGCATTTT. Protein product: CSAGAGTQHF.

On this clonotype itself: The junction and the germline gene differ at one end; a read error may be behind it. CDR3 DNA sequence: TGCAGCGTTGCTCCGGCTAGCGACCGCTACGAGCGGTACTTC. This codes for CSVAPASDRYERYF. V is TRBV29-1 and J is TRBJ2-7; maybe TRBD2 (6 bases). This CDR3 has 14 amino acids. The V gene's germline CDR1 is SQVTM and CDR2 ANQGSEA.

This rearrangement joins TRBV7-2 to TRBJ2-1; D not certain. Germline loops: CDR1 SGHTA, CDR2 FQGNSA. Trimming took off 2 bases at V and 7 bases at J, with 15 bases between the two ends. This CDR3 has 15 amino acids. CDR3 coding DNA: TGTGCCAGCAGCTTACTCCCCCCGCCGTCAAATGAGCAGTTCTTC. Encoded protein: CASSLLPPPSNEQFF.

A note on this clonotype: An end of the junction differs from the germline gene, which may be a read error. V and J are TRBV11-2 and TRBJ2-3, with D hard to call. This CDR3 comprises 14 residues. Germline CDR1 is SGHAT and CDR2 is FQNNGV. CDR3 nucleotide sequence: TGTGCCAGCAGCATAGGGCTTCACACAGATACGCGGTATTTT. This translates into CASSIGLHTDTRYF.

A remark on this clonotype: A much larger clone lies one base from this, so it may be a read error. CDR3 coding DNA: TGTGCCAGCAGCCAGACTAGAGGTAATGGGGACAATGAGCAGTTCTTC. Translated, it gives CASSQTRGNGDNEQFF. The chain has TRBV4-2 and TRBJ2-1; D possibly corresponds to TRBD2 (6 bases). Germline CDR1 and CDR2: LGHNA and YNFKEQ. This CDR3 is built from 16 residues. Trimming left V 3 bases short and J 5 bases short, with 17 bases between.

With regard to this clonotype: A much larger clone is a single base away; this may be a read error. J is TRBJ2-1 and V is TRBV5-6, with D possibly being TRBD1 or TRBD2 (6 bases each). Per germline, CDR1 SGHDT and CDR2 YYEEEE. The CDR3 contains 16 residues. The CDR3 DNA is TGTGCCAGCAGCCAGGAGGGGGAGAGCTCCTACAATGAGCGGTTCTTC. This codes for CASSQEGESSYNERFF. Based on the CDR3 plus reference TRBV5-6 and TRBJ2-1, the full variable domain is DAGVTQSPTHLIKTRGQQVTLRCSPKSGHDTVSWYQQALGQGPQFIFQYYEEEERQRGNFPDRFSGHQFPNYSSELNVNALLLGDSALYLCASSQEGESSYNERFFGPGTRLTVL.